The present TCR beta chain was sequenced within a study of tumor-infiltrating lymphocytes in oesophageal squamous cell carcinoma. This clonotype was seen a single time. TCRdb fed the PCR reads into MiXCR, producing one record per CDR3 protein. The sample contains about 21,000 distinct CDR3 sequences, roughly 41% of which appear only once. The CDR3 length is 19 residues. CDR1 is SGHTA and CDR2 is FQGNSA in the germline V gene. The chain employs TRBV7-2 and TRBJ2-5; 8 nucleotides align to TRBD2. Near its end, the DNA agrees better with TRBJ2-6, so the J call may be wrong. This sequence was found in a male donor with esophageal squamous cell carcinoma. The sequenced sample consisted of normal esophageal tissue next to the tumor. The CDR3 region is CASSLIGWREVSGANVLTF. CDR3 DNA sequence: TGTGCCAGCAGCTTAATAGGGTGGCGGGAGGTTTCTGGGGCCAACGTCCTGACTTTC.